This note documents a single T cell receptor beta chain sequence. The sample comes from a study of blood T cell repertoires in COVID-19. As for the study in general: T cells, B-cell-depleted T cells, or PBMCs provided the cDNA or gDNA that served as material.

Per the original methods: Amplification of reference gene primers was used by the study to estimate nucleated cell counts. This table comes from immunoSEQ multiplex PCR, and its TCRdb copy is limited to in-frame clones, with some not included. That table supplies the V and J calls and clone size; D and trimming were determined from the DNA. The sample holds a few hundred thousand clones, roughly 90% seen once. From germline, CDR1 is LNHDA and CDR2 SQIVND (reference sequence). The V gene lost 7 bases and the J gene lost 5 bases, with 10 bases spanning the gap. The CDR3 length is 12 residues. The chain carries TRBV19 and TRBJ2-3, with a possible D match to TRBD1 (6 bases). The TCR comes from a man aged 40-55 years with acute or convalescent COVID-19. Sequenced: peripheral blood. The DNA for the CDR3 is TGTGCCAGTAACAGGGCCAGAGATACGCAGTATTTT. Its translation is CASNRARDTQYF.